This is a list of T cell receptor beta chains from one sample in a study of prognosis after radiotherapy for stage I lung cancer. TCRdb reanalysed the multiplex PCR reads using MiXCR and keeps one entry per CDR3 protein. The sample includes approximately 30,000 distinct CDR3 sequences, around 30% of them seen just once. The sequenced sample was PBMCs, obtained before or after stereotactic body radiation therapy (not recorded which). Every receptor here comes from a donor aged 50 or older with non-small cell lung cancer. CDR3s include the opening cysteine and the closing phenylalanine or tryptophan. The order of the fields is CDR3 protein, CDR3 DNA, clone size, V gene, J gene, D gene. The D gene is left open where the match is weak. Clone size is given for some rows only: seen once, a few or many times, or a class if the clone is expanded.

CASSLVFFGSGSPLHF	TGTGCCAGCAGCTTAGTTTTTTTCGGGTCGGGTTCACCCCTCCACTTT	many	TRBV7-8	TRBJ1-6	NA
CASSQDRSDTYEQYF	TGTGCCAGCAGCCAAGATCGGAGCGACACCTACGAGCAGTACTTC	many	TRBV3-1	TRBJ2-7	NA
CASSVAGSKPGELFF	TGTGCCAGCAGCGTAGCCGGGTCCAAACCCGGGGAGCTGTTTTTT	many	TRBV9	TRBJ2-2	NA
CASSYYRLHSYEQYF	TGTGCCAGCAGTTATTACAGACTCCACTCCTACGAGCAGTACTTC	NA	TRBV6-2/TRBV6-3	TRBJ2-7	NA
CASSFRSAPNEKLFF	TGTGCCAGCAGCTTTAGAAGCGCCCCTAATGAAAAACTGTTTTTT	NA	TRBV7-2	TRBJ1-4	NA
CASAPGALYEQYF	TGCGCCAGCGCCCCCGGAGCTCTCTACGAGCAGTACTTC	many	TRBV5-1	TRBJ2-7	NA
CSASTTGITNYGYTF	TGCAGTGCTAGCACAACAGGGATCACTAACTATGGCTACACCTTC	NA	TRBV20-1	TRBJ1-2	NA
CSADPRDAGNYGYTF	TGCAGTGCTGACCCCCGGGACGCCGGGAATTATGGCTACACCTTC	many	TRBV20-1	TRBJ1-2	NA
CASRNPRCGGRIDEQFF	TGTGCCAGCAGAAACCCTCGATGTGGCGGGAGGATCGATGAGCAGTTCTTC	once	TRBV6-4	TRBJ2-1	TRBD2
CASSIMSLETQYF	TGTGCCAGTAGTATTATGAGTCTCGAGACCCAGTACTTC	many	TRBV19	TRBJ2-5	NA